The 13 T cell receptor beta chains reported below all come from one sample, sequenced in a study of response to subunit inactivated influenza vaccine. A single record per CDR3 protein comes from TCRdb applying MiXCR to the RT-PCR reads. In the table there are about 540,000 distinct CDR3 sequences, under 25% of which are singletons. The sample was also linked to a second study, of T cells expressing NK-cell markers. Turning to that study: Template switching by 5'RACE with UMIs generated the TCR beta cDNA.

This sample comprised CD4+ T cells sorted from PBMCs, obtained 11 to 12 days after vaccination. These receptors originate from a man aged 50 to 59 who received an inactivated influenza vaccine.

The rearrangement links TRBV19 to TRBJ2-6; D may be TRBD2 (6 bases). The CDR3 is 17 residues long. Trimming stripped 5 bases from V and 1 base from J, with 15 bases between. CDR1 LNHDA and CDR2 SQIVND come from the germline V gene (reference sequence). The CDR3 DNA reads TGTGCCAGTAGTTTGGGACTGCTATTGTCTGGGGCCAACGTCCTGACTTTC. Translation: CASSLGLLLSGANVLTF.

This clonotype has only a few counts. J is TRBJ2-1 and V is TRBV11-2, with 13 nucleotides matching TRBD2. Germline V gene sequence: CDR1 SGHAT, CDR2 FQNNGV. The CDR3 length is 15 residues. Losses at the gene ends were 5 bases for V and 6 bases for J; bases not matched to a gene: 4. CDR3 loop: CASSAGLAGLNEQFF. For the CDR3, the DNA is TGTGCCAGCAGCGCGGGACTAGCGGGACTCAATGAGCAGTTCTTC.

This clonotype came up a few times. This sequence joins TRBV6-1 and TRBJ2-1, with 8 bases aligning to TRBD1. CDR3 size: 13 residues. V dropped 2 bases and J dropped 16; count of bases not matched to a gene: 10. Germline CDR1 is MNHNS and CDR2 is SASEGT. The CDR3 bases are TGTGCCAGCAGTGAATATGGGCAGGGGGCCTTCTTCTTC. Translation: CASSEYGQGAFFF.

The V call is TRBV12-3 or TRBV12-4, the J call TRBJ2-1; the D gene is possibly TRBD1 (6 bases). The V gene lost 4 bases and the J gene lost 0 bases, with 13 bases spanning the gap. The CDR3 has 16 amino acids. Here the CDR3 reads CASSSFSGASYNEQFF. The CDR3 DNA is TGTGCCAGCAGTTCGTTCTCAGGGGCCTCCTACAATGAGCAGTTCTTC.

This clonotype was picked up a small number of times. The gene calls are TRBV20-1 and TRBJ2-7; 9 positions agree with TRBD1. Trimming cost V 5 bases and J 5 bases; bases outside gene matches: 7. The CDR3 runs 13 residues. In germline, CDR1 is DFQATT, CDR2 SNEGSKA (reference sequence). The CDR3 DNA reads as TGCAGTGCTGACCGGGACAGGGCAGACGAGCAGTACTTC. Amino acid sequence: CSADRDRADEQYF.

The chain uses TRBV6-2 or TRBV6-3 and TRBJ1-2, with D perhaps matching TRBD1 (5 bases). Trimming cost V 6 bases and J 8 bases, with 16 bases left between them. The CDR3 totals 13 residues. CDR1 is MNHEY and CDR2 is SVGEGT in the germline V gene. The CDR3 bases are TGTGCCAGCAGCCGCCTTCAACAGGCGGGCTACACCTTC. The encoded protein is CASSRLQQAGYTF.

This clonotype was observed a few times. The chain combines TRBV2 with TRBJ2-3, with a weak D call TRBD1 (6 bases). Germline CDR1 SNHLY, CDR2 FYNNEI. CDR3 length equals 15 residues. Trimming cost V 8 bases and J 3 bases, with 18 bases left between them. CDR3 nucleotides: TGTGCCAGCGGCCGAACAGGGTCAAGGACAGATACGCAGTATTTT. Translated, it gives CASGRTGSRTDTQYF.

The chain employs TRBV11-2 and TRBJ2-1; 9 nucleotides line up with TRBD1. Germline-derived CDR1 and CDR2 are SGHAT and FQNNGV. The CDR3 totals 15 residues. The ends lost 5 bases at V and 4 bases at J; junction bases unmatched: 6. CDR3 sequence (DNA): TGTGCCAGCAGCCTAGGGACAGGGCGGTACAATGAGCAGTTCTTC. Residues: CASSLGTGRYNEQFF. The full variable domain, its missing parts supplied by reference TRBV11-2 and TRBJ2-1, is EAGVAQSPRYKIIEKRQSVAFWCNPISGHATLYWYQQILGQGPKLLIQFQNNGVVDDSQLPKDRFSAERLKGVDSTLKIQPAKLEDSAVYLCASSLGTGRYNEQFFGPGTRLTVL.

V and J are TRBV18 and TRBJ1-1; D remains ambiguous. Between the trimmed V and J ends, which lost 5 bases and 3 bases, there was a span of 10 bases. CDR3 length: 13 amino acids. Germline values: CDR1 KGHSH, CDR2 LQKENI. The CDR3 loop reads CASSESRDTEAFF. CDR3 nucleotides: TGTGCCAGCTCAGAATCTAGGGACACTGAAGCTTTCTTT.

V gene TRBV7-8 combines with J gene TRBJ2-1; TRBD1 is a possible D gene (6 bases). This CDR3 spans 13 amino acids. CDR1 and CDR2 (germline): SGHVS, FQNEAQ. V lost 8 bases, J lost 8 bases, and 16 bases lay in between. The CDR3 nucleotides read TGTGCCAGCGGGAGTCCGGCAGGGGATGAGCAGTTCTTC. It encodes CASGSPAGDEQFF.

The chain has TRBV14 and TRBJ2-1, with 14 bases aligning to TRBD2. V shed 1 base, J shed 6 bases, and the junction held 8 bases outside the gene matches. The V gene's germline CDR1 is SGHDN and CDR2 FVKESK. This CDR3 has 18 amino acids. CDR3 amino acids: CASSQVLEGTSGSNEQFF. The CDR3 region has the DNA TGTGCCAGCAGCCAAGTTTTGGAGGGGACTAGCGGGAGCAATGAGCAGTTCTTC.

There are a few counts of this clonotype. The V gene is TRBV4-1, the J gene TRBJ1-2; weak D call: TRBD1 (5 bases). This CDR3 comprises 15 residues. Deletions cut 0 bases from V and 8 bases from J, with 16 bases between. CDR1 and CDR2 from the germline V gene are MGHRA and YSYEKL. CDR3: CASSQEPREERGYTF. The CDR3 coding sequence is TGCGCCAGCAGCCAAGAACCCAGGGAGGAGAGGGGCTACACCTTC.

Written as DNA, the CDR3 is TGTGCCAGCAGGTTACTCCCGGGACACTTGAACACAGATACGCAGTATTTT. Residues: CASRLLPGHLNTDTQYF. This chain joins TRBV7-9 and TRBJ2-3; possibly TRBD1 for D (6 bases). The CDR3 is 17 residues long. CDR1 is SEHNR and CDR2 is FQNEAQ in the germline V gene (reference sequence). The germline V and J ends were trimmed by 6 bases and 2 bases, with 21 bases remaining between them.